The 25 T cell receptor beta chains below were found in one sample sequenced in a study of blood T cell repertoires in COVID-19. Sequenced by immunoSEQ multiplex PCR; TCRdb stores in-frame clones only, minus some. The sample includes about 56,000 clones, 80% to 90% of them seen just once. Sequenced sample: peripheral blood. The receptor set was obtained from a woman aged 80 or over with acute or convalescent COVID-19.

The chain combines TRBV24-1 with TRBJ1-2, with D unresolved. The CDR3 runs 14 residues. V lost 3 bases, J lost 9 bases, and 16 bases lay in between. Germline V gives CDR1 KGHDR, CDR2 SFDVKD. The CDR3 nucleotides are TGTGCCACCAGTGATCCCCGCCGGAGGGAGAGCTACACCTTC. Protein product: CATSDPRRRESYTF.

This clone was recorded only once. V gene TRBV14 combines with J gene TRBJ2-1, with 13 bases aligning to TRBD2. With 6 bases clipped from V and 10 bases from J, the junction kept 9 bases outside the gene matches. Germline CDR1 SGHDN, CDR2 FVKESK. The CDR3 has 15 residues. CDR3 DNA sequence: TGTGCCAGCAGACAGGGACTAGCGGGGTCAGGAGAGCAGTTCTTC. Translating it yields CASRQGLAGSGEQFF.

The J gene is TRBJ2-2, the V gene TRBV15, with TRBD1 matching 9 bases. The CDR3 is made up of 15 amino acids. From germline, CDR1 is LNHNV and CDR2 YYDKDF (reference sequence). V lost 0 bases to trimming and J lost 5 bases; unmatched junction nucleotides: 1. In DNA, the CDR3 is TGTGCCACCAGCAGAGATGGGACAGGGACCGGGGAGCTGTTTTTT. It specifies CATSRDGTGTGELFF.

The V and J genes are TRBV6-5 and TRBJ1-1; 9 bases are shared with TRBD1. The CDR3 totals 13 residues. Germline V gene sequence: CDR1 MNHEY, CDR2 SVGAGI. The trim removed 6 bases at V and 11 bases at J, leaving 10 bases unmatched. DNA of the CDR3: TGTGCCAGCAGAGTAGACAGGGGGTCGAAGGCTTTCTTT. It is translated as CASRVDRGSKAFF.

The chain has TRBV5-6 and TRBJ1-1; D unclear. The CDR3 contains 16 residues. Germline lookup yields CDR1 SGHDT and CDR2 YYEEEE. Trimming stripped 0 bases from V and 1 base from J, with 13 bases between. In DNA form, the CDR3 reads TGTGCCAGCAGCTTGGAATGGATCTCGGGGAACACTGAAGCTTTCTTT. Protein sequence: CASSLEWISGNTEAFF.

The chain carries TRBV4-1 and TRBJ2-1; 10 nucleotides line up with TRBD2. J was trimmed by 9 bases and V by 10 bases; bases with no gene match: 15. Germline lookup yields CDR1 MGHRA and CDR2 YSYEKL. The CDR3 loop spans 15 amino acids. The CDR3 DNA sequence: TGCGCCATAGAGCCGCGACTAGCGGGCGTGGGTGAGCAGTTCTTC. This gives the protein CAIEPRLAGVGEQFF.

The chain carries TRBV28 and TRBJ1-1; 7 bases map to TRBD1. Trimming at V came to 3 bases and at J to 4 bases, leaving 2 bases not matched to a gene. The CDR3 runs 13 residues. From germline, CDR1 is MDHEN and CDR2 SYDVKM. The DNA for the CDR3 is TGTGCCAGCAGTTTCTCAGGGGGCACTGAAGCTTTCTTT. Its translation is CASSFSGGTEAFF.

This clone was seen only a few times. The J gene is TRBJ1-5, the V gene TRBV3-1 (or the pseudogene TRBV3-2); no clear D. The germline V and J ends were trimmed by 0 bases and 9 bases, with 9 bases remaining between them. Germline V gives CDR1 LGHDT, CDR2 YNNKEL (reference sequence). This CDR3 region has 13 residues. CDR3 amino acids: CASSQDLLGPQHF. CDR3 DNA: TGTGCCAGCAGCCAAGATCTTCTCGGGCCCCAGCATTTT.

CDR3 coding DNA: TGTGCCAGCTTCCCTGGCAGCGGGGGAGCCACAGATACGCAGTATTTT. Its translation is CASFPGSGGATDTQYF. The chain recombines TRBV2 with TRBJ2-3; TRBD2 matches at 8 bases. Germline V gives CDR1 SNHLY, CDR2 FYNNEI. The V gene end was trimmed by 8 bases and the J gene end by 2 bases; junction bases not matched to a gene: 12. This CDR3 has 16 amino acids. Together with reference TRBV2 and TRBJ2-3, the CDR3 gives the full variable domain: EPEVTQTPSHQVTQMGQEVILRCVPISNHLYFYWYRQILGQKVEFLVSFYNNEISEKSEIFDDQFSVERPDGSNFTLKIRSTKLEDSAMYFCASFPGSGGATDTQYFGPGTRLTVL.

The chain employs TRBV11-3 and TRBJ1-1; 10 bases align to TRBD1. The V segment lost 5 bases and the J segment 0 bases; nucleotides outside the gene matches: 3. The CDR3 covers 15 residues. Germline V gene data show CDR1 as SGHNT and CDR2 as YENEEA. The CDR3 nucleotides are TGTGCCAGCAGCCTGGGACAGGGGCTGAACACTGAAGCTTTCTTT. As protein: CASSLGQGLNTEAFF.

The rearrangement joins TRBV15 to TRBJ1-5; no clear D gene. With 0 bases removed from V and 7 bases from J, the gap between germline ends came to 4 bases. This CDR3 contains 12 residues. Looked up from germline, CDR1 is LNHNV and CDR2 is YYDKDF (reference sequence). The CDR3 is CATSRDEQPQHF. In DNA, the CDR3 is TGTGCCACCAGCAGAGATGAGCAGCCCCAGCATTTT.

The chain uses TRBV27 and TRBJ2-3; 13 bases align to TRBD2. CDR3 length: 17 amino acids. CDR1 and CDR2 (germline): MNHEY, SMNVEV (reference sequence). V was pared by 4 bases and J by 6 bases, with 10 bases of the junction left unmatched. This CDR3 reads CASSSSLLAGGVDTQYF. The DNA for the CDR3 is TGTGCCAGCAGTTCCTCTTTACTAGCGGGGGGGGTTGATACGCAGTATTTT.

The chain has TRBV21-1 and TRBJ1-5; the DNA was not used to check the table's D call, TRBD1. TRBV21-1 is deemed a pseudogene. The CDR3 is 16 amino acids. Written as DNA, the CDR3 is TGTGCCAGCAGCAAAGTAGGGGACAGGGGGCCTCAGCCCCAGCATTTT. Translating gives CASSKVGDRGPQPQHF.

This clone was detected only once. The chain has TRBV7-2 and TRBJ1-6, with 9 bases matching TRBD1. V shed 5 bases, J shed 6 bases, and the junction held 5 bases outside the gene matches. The germline CDR1 and CDR2 sequences are SGHTA and FQGNSA. CDR3 length: 15 residues. CDR3 bases: TGTGCCAGCAGCCCGATGACAGGGGGTAATTCACCCCTCCACTTT. It specifies CASSPMTGGNSPLHF.

The chain uses TRBV7-9 and TRBJ2-3; 9 bases map to TRBD1. The CDR3 spans 15 residues. V gave up 5 bases and J gave up 1 base; unmatched junction bases: 4. CDR1 is SEHNR and CDR2 is FQNEAQ in the germline V gene (reference sequence). CDR3 residues: CASSPGDRGTDTQYF. DNA for the CDR3: TGTGCCAGCAGCCCGGGGGACAGGGGCACAGATACGCAGTATTTT.

This chain connects TRBV7-9 to TRBJ1-2, with D tentatively TRBD1 (5 bases). Trimming took 4 bases from V and 4 from J, leaving 10 bases between them. Per the germline V gene, CDR1 is SEHNR and CDR2 is FQNEAQ (reference sequence). This CDR3 comprises 13 residues. CDR3 DNA sequence: TGTGCCAGCAGCTCGGGACTAGGCTATGGCTACACCTTC. Translating gives CASSSGLGYGYTF.

This chain uses TRBV7-6 with TRBJ1-3; TRBD1 aligns across 9 bases. The length of the CDR3 is 14 residues. The germline gives CDR1 SGHVS, CDR2 FNYEAQ. The J segment lost 5 bases and the V segment lost 5 bases, leaving 4 bases of the junction unmatched. The CDR3 region has the DNA TGTGCCAGCAGCGCGGGACAGGGAAGAAACACCATATATTTT. Its protein product is CASSAGQGRNTIYF.

V usage is TRBV19 and J usage is TRBJ1-2; TRBD1 agrees at 8 bases. The trim removed 3 bases at V and 1 base at J, leaving 4 bases unmatched. The V gene's germline CDR1 is LNHDA and CDR2 SQIVND (reference sequence). The CDR3 is made up of 15 amino acids. The chain's CDR3 is CASSIGTGDNYGYTF. The CDR3 DNA follows: TGTGCCAGTAGTATTGGGACAGGAGATAACTATGGCTACACCTTC.

The rearrangement joins TRBV7-9 to TRBJ1-1; D possibly corresponds to TRBD1 (6 bases). Trimming removed 5 bases from V and 7 bases from J, with 14 bases in between. Looked up from germline, CDR1 is SEHNR and CDR2 is FQNEAQ (reference sequence). The CDR3 has 13 residues. CDR3 sequence (DNA): TGTGCCAGCAGCGAACGAACAGGGTTTGAAGCTTTCTTT. Translating it yields CASSERTGFEAFF. Variable domain in full (rest from reference TRBV7-9 and TRBJ1-1): DTGVSQNPRHKITKRGQNVTFRCDPISEHNRLYWYRQTLGQGPEFLTYFQNEAQLEKSRLLSDRFSAERPKGSFSTLEIQRTEQGDSAMYLCASSERTGFEAFFGQGTRLTVV.

The chain links TRBV4-1 to TRBJ1-1, with D perhaps matching TRBD1 (6 bases). The ends were cut back, 5 bases at V and 0 bases at J, with 7 bases in the middle. The CDR3 is 13 amino acids. From germline, CDR1 is MGHRA and CDR2 YSYEKL. Written as DNA, the CDR3 is TGCGCCAGCAGCTGGACAGTGAACACTGAAGCTTTCTTT. Encoded protein: CASSWTVNTEAFF.

Only a few counts were recorded for this clone. This rearrangement joins TRBV4-1 to TRBJ2-3; D is possibly TRBD1 (5 bases). Trimming cost V 0 bases and J 5 bases, with 18 bases left between them. The CDR3 contains 17 residues. Per germline, CDR1 MGHRA and CDR2 YSYEKL. Here the CDR3 reads CASSQDPLGRTRDTQYF. CDR3 nucleotides: TGCGCCAGCAGCCAAGACCCGTTGGGCAGGACAAGAGATACGCAGTATTTT.

The rearrangement links TRBV10-2 to TRBJ2-7; D is perhaps TRBD2 (5 bases). In germline, CDR1 is WSHSY, CDR2 SAAADI. V was pared by 6 bases and J by 2 bases, with 17 bases between. There are 15 residues in the CDR3. CDR3 sequence: CASSGVGCTTYEQYF. CDR3 DNA sequence: TGCGCCAGCAGCGGGGTCGGGTGTACGACCTACGAGCAGTACTTC.

With regard to this clone: An end of the junction does not agree with germline; a read error may underlie this. The rearrangement links TRBV3-1 (or the pseudogene TRBV3-2) to TRBJ1-2; D perhaps matches TRBD1 (6 bases). CDR1 and CDR2 (germline): LGHDT, YNNKEL (reference sequence). This CDR3 is built from 12 residues. CDR3 bases: TGTGCCAGCAGCCCAGGGGACTACGGCTACACCTTC. Encoded protein: CASSPGDYGYTF.

This clone has just a few counts. The CDR3 region is CASSIGDRGYEQYF. DNA for the CDR3: TGCGCCAGCAGCATAGGGGACAGGGGTTACGAGCAGTACTTC. The chain combines TRBV5-1 with TRBJ2-7, with 10 bases lining up with TRBD1. The V segment lost 4 bases and the J segment 4 bases; nucleotides outside the gene matches: 5. The CDR3 has 14 residues. The germline CDR1 and CDR2 sequences are SGHRS and YFSETQ. The complete variable domain, with remaining parts taken from reference TRBV5-1 and TRBJ2-7, reads KAGVTQTPRYLIKTRGQQVTLSCSPISGHRSVSWYQQTPGQGLQFLFEYFSETQRNKGNFPGRFSGRQFSNSRSEMNVSTLELGDSALYLCASSIGDRGYEQYFGPGTRLTVT.

This sequence joins TRBV6-6 and TRBJ2-7; D not certain. The CDR3 spans 12 residues. Germline V CDR1 and CDR2: MNHNY, SVGAGI (reference sequence). With 2 bases removed from V and 4 bases from J, the gap between germline ends came to 6 bases. The CDR3 bases are TGTGCCAGCAGTTACACTCATTACGAGCAGTACTTC. Protein product: CASSYTHYEQYF.